These 30 T cell receptor beta chains originate from one sample sequenced in a study of cytomegalovirus exposure and HLA in healthy donors. This PCR relied on a set of 60 Vbeta primers and 13 Jbeta primers. Assay used: immunoSEQ multiplex PCR; TCRdb lists only in-frame clones, some missing. The sample carries tens of thousands of clones, roughly three quarters recorded once. Sequencing was done on a sample of PBMCs. All receptors derive from a woman aged 30 to 39 in good health and CMV-seronegative.

This clone was seen a handful of times. V and J are TRBV5-1 and TRBJ1-2; maybe TRBD1 (6 bases). Germline lookup yields CDR1 SGHRS and CDR2 YFSETQ. The V end was cut by 0 bases, the J end by 3 bases, with 6 bases between. This CDR3 spans 13 amino acids. The CDR3, as DNA: TGCGCCAGCAGCTTGGCAGGGGACTATGGCTACACCTTC. Amino acids: CASSLAGDYGYTF.

V gene TRBV18 combines with J gene TRBJ2-5; D is unclear. Germline V gene sequence: CDR1 KGHSH, CDR2 LQKENI. The CDR3 has 13 amino acids. V gave up 6 bases and J gave up 2 bases, with 10 bases separating them. In nucleotides, the CDR3 is TGTGCCAGCTCCCCCTCGAGGCAAGAGACCCAGTACTTC. Translation: CASSPSRQETQYF.

The chain couples TRBV9 to TRBJ1-1; no firm D call. Germline-derived CDR1 and CDR2 are SGDLS and YYNGEE. V lost 0 bases and J lost 4, with 7 bases in between. CDR3 size: 13 residues. The CDR3 reads CASSVDGVTEAFF. Here the CDR3 DNA reads TGTGCCAGCAGCGTAGACGGTGTCACTGAAGCTTTCTTT.

V is TRBV19 and J is TRBJ2-1; 9 nucleotides align to TRBD2. CDR1 and CDR2 from the germline V gene are LNHDA and SQIVND (reference sequence). The CDR3 has 14 amino acids. With V trimmed by 5 bases and J by 12 bases, 11 bases remained unmatched. CDR3 sequence reads: CASSSISGSGGQFF. The CDR3 nucleotides read TGTGCCAGTAGTTCCATTAGCGGGAGCGGGGGGCAGTTCTTC.

The rearrangement joins TRBV4-3 to TRBJ2-4; D is undetermined. Germline CDR1 LGHNA, CDR2 YSLEER. Between the trimmed V and J ends, which lost 0 bases and 10 bases, there was a span of 10 bases. The CDR3 runs 13 residues. CDR3 in DNA: TGCGCCAGCAGCCAAGAGCCCGGTCGAATTCAGTACTTC. This encodes CASSQEPGRIQYF.

This chain links TRBV7-6 with TRBJ1-4; D uncertain. CDR1 is SGHVS and CDR2 is FNYEAQ in the germline V gene. The V and J ends lost 2 bases and 8 bases respectively, with 15 bases between them. CDR3 size: 15 residues. The CDR3 here is CASSLNSRGEEKLFF. CDR3 DNA: TGTGCCAGCAGCTTAAATTCCCGGGGAGAGGAAAAACTGTTTTTT.

The chain recombines TRBV2 with TRBJ2-7; 8 bases agree with TRBD2. The CDR3 spans 13 residues. Germline-derived CDR1 and CDR2 are SNHLY and FYNNEI. The V gene end was trimmed by 7 bases and the J gene end by 2 bases; junction bases not matched to a gene: 4. CDR3 sequence: CASTGTRPYEQYF. The CDR3 DNA follows: TGTGCCAGCACTGGGACTAGGCCCTACGAGCAGTACTTC.

The chain has TRBV6-1 and TRBJ1-5, with TRBD1 as a possible D gene (5 bases). Trimming shortened V by 1 base and J by 5 bases, and 12 bases separated the two germline ends. The V gene's germline CDR1 is MNHNS and CDR2 SASEGT. This CDR3 has 15 residues. The chain's CDR3 is CASSEGTGYYQPQHF. CDR3 sequence (DNA): TGTGCCAGCAGTGAAGGCACAGGCTACTATCAGCCCCAGCATTTT.

The chain's CDR3 is CASSLGQGWGTEAFF. The CDR3 DNA is TGTGCCAGCAGCTTGGGTCAGGGTTGGGGCACTGAAGCTTTCTTT. The V call is TRBV5-8, the J call TRBJ1-1; possibly TRBD1 for D (5 bases). The CDR3 runs 15 residues. V was shortened by 0 bases and J by 4 bases, with 13 bases between the two germline ends. CDR1 is SGHTS and CDR2 is YDEGEE in the germline V gene. Looking up the rest from reference TRBV5-8 and TRBJ1-1 gives the full variable domain: EAGVTQSPTHLIKTRGQQATLRCSPISGHTSVYWYQQALGLGLQFLLWYDEGEERNRGNFPPRFSGRQFPNYSSELNVNALELEDSALYLCASSLGQGWGTEAFFGQGTRLTVV.

The J gene is TRBJ1-1, the V gene TRBV5-1; 8 bases fit TRBD1. This CDR3 has 16 residues. CDR1 is SGHRS and CDR2 is YFSETQ in the germline V gene. With V trimmed by 4 bases and J by 4 bases, 12 bases remained unmatched. The CDR3 sequence: CASSPKPGQALTEAFF. In nucleotides, the CDR3 is TGCGCCAGCAGCCCGAAACCGGGACAGGCCCTCACTGAAGCTTTCTTT.

This sequence joins TRBV29-1 and TRBJ2-1, with D unresolved. V was clipped by 0 bases and J by 12 bases, with 18 bases between them. Germline V gene lookup returns CDR1 SQVTM and CDR2 ANQGSEA. This CDR3 is 14 amino acids long. CDR3: CSVEDRSRIYGQFF. CDR3 DNA: TGCAGCGTTGAAGATCGGTCTAGGATATATGGGCAGTTCTTC.

The chain links TRBV10-3 to TRBJ1-2, with TRBD1 identical over 7 bases. The CDR3 runs to 15 residues. Germline trimming cut 2 bases from V and 8 bases from J; bases unmatched to any gene: 11. Looked up from germline, CDR1 is ENHRY and CDR2 is SYGVKD. CDR3 region: CAISEGARQGAGYTF. The CDR3 region has the DNA TGTGCCATCAGTGAGGGGGCAAGACAGGGAGCAGGCTACACCTTC.

In its sample, this clone was seen once. This rearrangement joins TRBV4-3 to TRBJ2-1; perhaps TRBD2 as D (7 bases). This CDR3 has 16 amino acids. V was shortened by 0 bases and J by 5 bases, with 14 bases between the two germline ends. Germline assignment: CDR1 LGHNA and CDR2 YSLEER. The DNA of the CDR3 is TGCGCCAGCAGCCAAGATAGGGGGGGGCCTAACAATGAGCAGTTCTTC. Encoded protein: CASSQDRGGPNNEQFF.

The genes are TRBV6-5 and TRBJ2-1, with 8 bases aligning to TRBD2. From germline, CDR1 is MNHEY and CDR2 SVGAGI. The CDR3 is 16 residues long. V lost 4 bases to trimming and J lost 5 bases; unmatched junction nucleotides: 10. DNA for the CDR3: TGTGCCAGCAGTTCAATCCCGGGACTAGATGACAATGAGCAGTTCTTC. Protein: CASSSIPGLDDNEQFF.

This clone was seen a single time. This sequence joins TRBV29-1 and TRBJ2-7; TRBD1 matches at 8 bases. The germline CDR1 and CDR2 sequences are SQVTM and ANQGSEA. The CDR3 spans 11 residues. The V gene end was trimmed by 6 bases and the J gene end by 7 bases; junction bases not matched to a gene: 5. DNA of the CDR3: TGCAGCGTCGGACAGGGCCGGGAGCAGTACTTC. Residues: CSVGQGREQYF.

The rearrangement links TRBV5-8 to TRBJ2-5; maybe TRBD2 (6 bases). Trimming stripped 1 base from V and 7 bases from J, with 14 bases between. This CDR3 has 14 amino acids. Per the germline V gene, CDR1 is SGHTS and CDR2 is YDEGEE. Here the CDR3 DNA reads TGTGCCAGCAGCTTGTCGGAGGGCCCCTGGACCCAGTACTTC. The encoded protein is CASSLSEGPWTQYF.

The chain carries TRBV19 and TRBJ2-6; possible D gene TRBD2, 6 bases. This CDR3 contains 14 residues. V was shortened by 9 bases and J by 0 bases, with 9 bases between the two germline ends. The germline gives CDR1 LNHDA, CDR2 SQIVND (reference sequence). The CDR3: CASDGSSGANVLTF. The CDR3 DNA sequence: TGTGCCAGCGACGGGAGCTCTGGGGCCAACGTCCTGACTTTC.

The sample holds one count of this clone. J is TRBJ2-1 and V is TRBV7-7, with TRBD1 matching 12 bases. In germline, CDR1 is SSHAT, CDR2 FNYEAQ (reference sequence). Trimming at V came to 1 base and at J to 14 bases, leaving 3 bases not matched to a gene. The length of the CDR3 is 13 residues. Here the CDR3 reads CASSLEGQGAKFF. The DNA for the CDR3 is TGTGCCAGCAGCTTAGAGGGACAGGGGGCTAAGTTCTTC.

The chain is built from TRBV7-8 and TRBJ2-3; 7 positions agree with TRBD1. The germline CDR1 and CDR2 sequences are SGHVS and FQNEAQ. This CDR3 region has 16 residues. Losses at the gene ends were 2 bases for V and 4 bases for J; bases not matched to a gene: 9. CDR3 protein: CASSLTTGFSADTQYF. The DNA of the CDR3 is TGTGCCAGCAGCTTAACGACAGGGTTTTCAGCAGATACGCAGTATTTT. Together with reference TRBV7-8 and TRBJ2-3, the CDR3 gives the full variable domain: GAGVSQSPRYKVAKRGQDVALRCDPISGHVSLFWYQQALGQGPEFLTYFQNEAQLDKSGLPSDRFFAERPEGSVSTLKIQRTQQEDSAVYLCASSLTTGFSADTQYFGPGTRLTVL.

The gene calls are TRBV21-1 and TRBJ1-2; the table's D gene call, TRBD1, was not cross checked with the DNA. TRBV21-1 is deemed a pseudogene. CDR3 size: 14 residues. The CDR3 DNA follows: TGTGCCAGCAGCAAAGAGGCCCAGGGATGGGGCTACACCTTC. This gives the protein CASSKEAQGWGYTF.

Remarks on this clone: The junction differs from germline at one of its ends, possibly a read error. Other nucleotide sequences in the sample specify the same CDR3. V is TRBV5-6 and J is TRBJ1-1; D is uncertain. The V gene's germline CDR1 is SGHDT and CDR2 YYEEEE. The CDR3 has 16 amino acids. CDR3 DNA: TGTGCTAGCAGCTCAAACCAGTGGCAACTGAACACTGAAGCTTTCTTT. It is translated as CASSSNQWQLNTEAFF.

This chain joins TRBV19 and TRBJ1-6; possible D gene TRBD1, 6 bases. The CDR3 has 16 residues. CDR1 and CDR2 from the germline V gene are LNHDA and SQIVND (reference sequence). V was trimmed by 7 bases and J by 4 bases, leaving 17 bases between them. The CDR3 DNA is TGTGCCAGTACCGCAGGGGTCACACCGTATAATTCACCCCTCCACTTT. Protein: CASTAGVTPYNSPLHF.

The V call is TRBV28, the J call TRBJ1-3; D is unresolved. Germline CDR1 and CDR2: MDHEN and SYDVKM. CDR3 size: 15 residues. V was trimmed by 5 bases and J by 4 bases, leaving 15 bases between them. The CDR3 nucleotides are TGTGCCAGCAGTCCCGCAGGAGGGTCAGGAAACACCATATATTTT. Protein product: CASSPAGGSGNTIYF.

The J gene is TRBJ1-1, the V gene TRBV6-5; D is perhaps TRBD1 (5 bases). The CDR3 length is 15 residues. From germline, CDR1 is MNHEY and CDR2 SVGAGI. V lost 6 bases to trimming and J lost 3 bases, with 17 bases between them. The CDR3 nucleotides read TGTGCCAGCAGGGAGTACAGGCCCGTCGACACTGAAGCTTTCTTT. Translating it yields CASREYRPVDTEAFF.

This sequence joins TRBV4-2 and TRBJ1-2; D possibly corresponds to TRBD1 (6 bases). V shed 0 bases and J shed 4 bases, with 15 bases lying between them. The germline V gene encodes CDR1 LGHNA and CDR2 YNFKEQ. The CDR3 spans 16 residues. Written as DNA, the CDR3 is TGTGCCAGCAGCCAAGATCCGTCGACAGGTCCCTATGGCTACACCTTC. This encodes CASSQDPSTGPYGYTF.

The chain employs TRBV5-8 and TRBJ2-2; D may be TRBD1 (5 bases). Germline lookup yields CDR1 SGHTS and CDR2 YDEGEE. Trimming pared 1 base from V and 10 bases from J, leaving 8 bases between. The CDR3 spans 12 residues. The CDR3 nucleotides are TGTGCCAGCAGCTTGCAGGGCCAGGAGCTGTTTTTT. Amino acids: CASSLQGQELFF.

The genes are TRBV2 and TRBJ1-5; D remains unclear. The V end lost 7 bases, the J end lost 0 bases, and 16 bases lay between the germline ends. The CDR3 runs 16 residues. Germline values: CDR1 SNHLY, CDR2 FYNNEI. In DNA, the CDR3 is TGTGCCAGCACTATGGGCATCCTCTATAGCAATCAGCCCCAGCATTTT. Translated: CASTMGILYSNQPQHF.

This clone was observed a handful of times. This chain links TRBV14 with TRBJ1-2; possible D gene TRBD1, 5 bases. Between the trimmed V and J ends, which lost 1 base and 7 bases, there was a span of 19 bases. The CDR3 totals 16 residues. Germline CDR1 reads SGHDN; CDR2 reads FVKESK. CDR3 nucleotide sequence: TGTGCCAGCAGCCAAGTTGGGAAGGCGGGGGTCAGTGGCTACACCTTC. Protein product: CASSQVGKAGVSGYTF.

This sequence joins TRBV6-1 and TRBJ2-5; 9 bases line up with TRBD1. Germline CDR1 reads MNHNS; CDR2 reads SASEGT. This CDR3 is 13 amino acids long. Losses at the gene ends were 4 bases for V and 5 bases for J; bases not matched to a gene: 2. This CDR3 is CASSGDRDETQYF. As DNA, the CDR3 is TGTGCCAGCAGTGGGGACAGGGATGAGACCCAGTACTTC.

This sequence joins TRBV5-5 and TRBJ2-7, with TRBD1 matching over 8 bases. V was clipped by 4 bases and J by 7 bases; unmatched bases: 16. The CDR3 is 16 residues long. Germline V lookup: CDR1 SGHKS, CDR2 YYEKEE (reference sequence). The CDR3: CASSPHLEQGAEEQYF. DNA for the CDR3: TGTGCCAGCAGCCCTCACCTGGAGCAGGGGGCGGAGGAGCAGTACTTC.